The clone carrying this T cell receptor (beta chain) showed up many times. Antigen: not known. The entry originates in a study of T cells in Graves' hyperthyroidism and ophthalmopathy. Study-level findings and limits: Most expanded thyroid clonotypes above 0.001 also appeared in blood. From stable hyperthyroidism, ophthalmopathy was separated by a 13 V-J model.

Hyperthyroidism was newly diagnosed in patients aged 18 to 65 (duration under 2 months). Amplification of TCR beta CDR3 regions was performed using RNA transcripts as template. In the first-round RT-PCR of the TCR CDR3, the HTBI primer set was used. TCRdb redid the calling of the multiplex PCR reads with MiXCR, one entry per CDR3 protein. This sample carries 300,000 to 350,000 distinct CDR3 sequences, 21% of them seen once, and the ten largest clones take around 45%. Sequencing was done on a sample of blood. The TCR was taken from a woman aged 45-65 years with Graves' hyperthyroidism.

This CDR3 reads CASSPVGSSTDTQYF. The CDR3 bases are TGTGCCAGCAGTCCAGTGGGCAGCTCCACAGATACGCAGTATTTT. J is TRBJ2-3 and V is TRBV28; D remains unclear. CDR1 MDHEN and CDR2 SYDVKM come from the germline V gene. This CDR3 comprises 15 residues. V was trimmed by 5 bases and J by 2 bases, leaving 14 bases between them.